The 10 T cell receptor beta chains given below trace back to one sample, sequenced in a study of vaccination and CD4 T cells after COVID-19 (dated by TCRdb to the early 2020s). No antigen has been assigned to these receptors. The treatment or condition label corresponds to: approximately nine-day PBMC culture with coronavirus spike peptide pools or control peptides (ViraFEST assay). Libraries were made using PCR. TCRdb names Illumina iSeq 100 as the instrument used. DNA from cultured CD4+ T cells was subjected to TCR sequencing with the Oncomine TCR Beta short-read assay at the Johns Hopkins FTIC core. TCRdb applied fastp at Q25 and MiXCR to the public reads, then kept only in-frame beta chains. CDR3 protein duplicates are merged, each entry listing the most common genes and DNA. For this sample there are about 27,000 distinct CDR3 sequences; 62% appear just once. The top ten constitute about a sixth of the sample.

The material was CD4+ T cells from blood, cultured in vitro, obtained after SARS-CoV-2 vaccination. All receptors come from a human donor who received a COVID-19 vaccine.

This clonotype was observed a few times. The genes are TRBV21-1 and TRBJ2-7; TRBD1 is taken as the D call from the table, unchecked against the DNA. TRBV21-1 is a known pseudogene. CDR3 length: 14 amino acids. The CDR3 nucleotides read TGTGCCAGCAGCACGGGACAGGGGGGGTACGAGCAGTACTTC. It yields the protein CASSTGQGGYEQYF.

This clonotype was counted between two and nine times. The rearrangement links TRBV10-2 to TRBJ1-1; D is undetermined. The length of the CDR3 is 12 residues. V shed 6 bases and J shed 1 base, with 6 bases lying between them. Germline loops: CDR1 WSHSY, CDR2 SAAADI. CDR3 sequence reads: CASRPGNTEAFF. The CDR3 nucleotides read TGCGCCAGCAGGCCCGGGAACACTGAAGCTTTCTTT.

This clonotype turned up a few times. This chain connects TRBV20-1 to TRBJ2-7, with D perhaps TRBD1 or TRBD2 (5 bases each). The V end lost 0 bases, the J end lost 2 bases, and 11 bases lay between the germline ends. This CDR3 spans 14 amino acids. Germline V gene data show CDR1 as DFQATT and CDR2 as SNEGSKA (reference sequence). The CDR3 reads CSAREPGPPYEQYF. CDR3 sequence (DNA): TGCAGTGCTAGAGAGCCGGGACCACCCTACGAGCAGTACTTC.

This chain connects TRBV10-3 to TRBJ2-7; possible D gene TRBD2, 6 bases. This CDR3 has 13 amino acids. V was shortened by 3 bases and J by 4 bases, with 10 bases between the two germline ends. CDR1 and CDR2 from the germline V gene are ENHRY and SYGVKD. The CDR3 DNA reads TGTGCCATCAGTGACCTCCGGGAGTACGAGCAGTACTTC. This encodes CAISDLREYEQYF.

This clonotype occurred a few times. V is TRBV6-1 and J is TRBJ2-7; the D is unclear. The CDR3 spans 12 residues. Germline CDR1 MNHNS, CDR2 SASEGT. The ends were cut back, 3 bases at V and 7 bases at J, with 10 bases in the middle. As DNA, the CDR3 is TGTGCCAGCAGTGACTCTTCCGGGGAGCAGTACTTC. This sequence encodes CASSDSSGEQYF.

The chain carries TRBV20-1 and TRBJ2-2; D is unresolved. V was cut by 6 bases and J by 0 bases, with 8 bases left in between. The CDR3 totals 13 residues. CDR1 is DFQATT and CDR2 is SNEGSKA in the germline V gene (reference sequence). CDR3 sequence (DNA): TGCAGTGCCCCGCCCACGAACACCGGGGAGCTGTTTTTT. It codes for CSAPPTNTGELFF.

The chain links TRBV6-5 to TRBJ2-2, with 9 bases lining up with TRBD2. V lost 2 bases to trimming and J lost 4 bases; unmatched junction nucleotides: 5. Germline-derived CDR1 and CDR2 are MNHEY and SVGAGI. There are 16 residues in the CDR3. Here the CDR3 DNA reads TGTGCCAGCAGTTACGCAGCGGGGGGCATCACCGGGGAGCTGTTTTTT. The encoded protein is CASSYAAGGITGELFF.

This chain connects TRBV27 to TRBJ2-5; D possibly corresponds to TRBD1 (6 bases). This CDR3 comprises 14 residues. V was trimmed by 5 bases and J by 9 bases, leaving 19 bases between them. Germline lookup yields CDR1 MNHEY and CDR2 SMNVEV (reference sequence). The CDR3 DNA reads TGTGCCAGCAGTCAGCATCAGGGGATTTGGCCCCAGTACTTC. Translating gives CASSQHQGIWPQYF.

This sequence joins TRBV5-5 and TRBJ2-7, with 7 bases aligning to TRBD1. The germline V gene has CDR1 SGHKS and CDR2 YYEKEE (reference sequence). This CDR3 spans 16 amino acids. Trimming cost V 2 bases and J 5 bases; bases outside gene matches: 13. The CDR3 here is CASSFVPRQGRNEQYF. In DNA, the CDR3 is TGTGCCAGCAGCTTTGTCCCCCGACAGGGTCGGAACGAGCAGTACTTC. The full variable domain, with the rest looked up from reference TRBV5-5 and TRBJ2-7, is DAGVTQSPTHLIKTRGQQVTLRCSPISGHKSVSWYQQVLGQGPQFIFQYYEKEERGRGNFPDRFSARQFPNYSSELNVNALLLGDSALYLCASSFVPRQGRNEQYFGPGTRLTVT.

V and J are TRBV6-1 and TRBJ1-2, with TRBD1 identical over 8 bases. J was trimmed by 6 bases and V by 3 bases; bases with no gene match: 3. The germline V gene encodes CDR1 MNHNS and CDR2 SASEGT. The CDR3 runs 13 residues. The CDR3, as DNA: TGTGCCAGCAGTGATGACAGGGGTAATGGCTACACCTTC. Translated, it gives CASSDDRGNGYTF.